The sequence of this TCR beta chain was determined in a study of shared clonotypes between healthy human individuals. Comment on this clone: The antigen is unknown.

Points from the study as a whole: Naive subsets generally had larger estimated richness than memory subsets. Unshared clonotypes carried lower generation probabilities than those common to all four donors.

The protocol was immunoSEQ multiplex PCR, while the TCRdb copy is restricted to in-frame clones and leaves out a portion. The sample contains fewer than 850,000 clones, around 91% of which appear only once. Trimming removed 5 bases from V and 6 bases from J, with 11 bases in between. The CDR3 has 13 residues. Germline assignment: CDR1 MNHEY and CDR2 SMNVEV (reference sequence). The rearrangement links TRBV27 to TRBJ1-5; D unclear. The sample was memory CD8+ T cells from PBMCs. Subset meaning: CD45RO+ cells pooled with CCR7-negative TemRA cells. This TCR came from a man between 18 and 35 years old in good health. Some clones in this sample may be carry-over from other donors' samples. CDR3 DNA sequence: TGTGCCAGCAGTCCGATCGGAGGTCAGCCCCAGCATTTT. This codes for CASSPIGGQPQHF.